The rows below give T cell receptor beta chains drawn from one sample of a study of T-cell reconstitution after alpha-beta-depleted transplantation in children. Using its own MiXCR run on the PCR reads, TCRdb lists one record per CDR3 protein. Among about 370,000 distinct CDR3 sequences listed, around 20% were seen once. Sequencing used PBMCs from the stem cell graft donor, obtained from the stem cell graft. These receptors originate from a human donor who donated a stem cell graft to a child with acute myeloid leukemia. CDR3s include the opening cysteine and the closing phenylalanine or tryptophan. D genes are given only for firm matches. Rows give clone size only sometimes, using once, few, many, or a class for an expanded clone.

V gene	D gene	clone size	J gene	CDR3 protein	CDR3 DNA
TRBV6-1	-	-	TRBJ2-7	CASSRTRQVNSYEQYF	TGTGCCAGCAGTCGAACGAGACAGGTTAATTCCTACGAGCAGTACTTC
TRBV10-3	TRBD1	few	TRBJ2-3	CAIRPGQGATDTQYF	TGTGCCATCAGGCCCGGACAGGGGGCCACAGATACGCAGTATTTT
TRBV12-3/TRBV12-4	-	-	TRBJ1-2	CASSPPQGPYTF	TGTGCCAGCAGCCCCCCTCAGGGGCCCTACACCTTC
TRBV18	-	-	TRBJ2-7	CASSPRNYEQYF	TGTGCCAGCTCACCACGGAACTACGAGCAGTACTTC
TRBV4-3	-	-	TRBJ2-7	CASSQDFPAPGTVSYEQYF	TGCGCCAGCAGCCAAGATTTTCCCGCCCCAGGGACTGTCTCCTACGAGCAGTACTTC
TRBV19	-	many	TRBJ1-5	CASTRTQNQPQHF	TGTGCCAGTACTAGGACCCAAAATCAGCCCCAGCATTTT
TRBV29-1	-	-	TRBJ1-2	CSVPFGSGGDGYTF	TGCAGCGTTCCCTTCGGTTCCGGGGGGGATGGCTACACCTTC
TRBV24-1	TRBD1	few	TRBJ2-1	CATSDVGTGSNEQFF	TGTGCCACCAGTGATGTTGGGACAGGGTCCAATGAGCAGTTCTTC
TRBV5-1	-	few	TRBJ2-7	CASSLGPGETYEQYF	TGCGCCAGCAGCTTGGGGCCGGGTGAGACCTACGAGCAGTACTTC
TRBV4-2	-	few	TRBJ1-3	CASSPWTAGNTIYF	TGTGCCAGCAGCCCCTGGACAGCTGGAAACACCATATATTTT
TRBV28	-	-	TRBJ2-6	CASCEALGANVLTF	TGTGCCAGCTGTGAGGCTTTAGGGGCCAACGTCCTGACTTTC
TRBV7-2	-	few	TRBJ2-3	CASSFADLTDTQYF	TGTGCCAGCAGCTTTGCCGACCTCACTGATACGCAGTATTTT
TRBV27	-	many	TRBJ2-7	CASSLRGFSYEQYF	TGTGCCAGCAGTTTAAGAGGTTTCTCCTACGAGCAGTACTTC
TRBV2	-	few	TRBJ2-1	CASSELSWDVDEQFF	TGTGCCAGCAGTGAACTTTCCTGGGACGTCGATGAGCAGTTCTTC
TRBV12-3/TRBV12-4	-	-	TRBJ1-4	CASSNGGKLFF	TGTGCCAGCAGTAATGGGGGAAAACTGTTTTTT
TRBV5-1	TRBD1	-	TRBJ1-2	CASSLGDSGNYGYTF	TGCGCCAGCAGCTTGGGGGACAGCGGGAACTATGGCTACACCTTC
TRBV5-1	TRBD2	-	TRBJ2-5	CASSRTSGRAFETQYF	TGCGCCAGCAGCCGGACTAGCGGGAGGGCCTTTGAGACCCAGTACTTC
TRBV7-2	TRBD2	once	TRBJ2-3	CASGAGVGDTQYF	TGTGCATCCGGGGCGGGAGTTGGAGATACGCAGTATTTT
TRBV7-9	-	-	TRBJ2-2	CASSAVGRGNTGELFF	TGTGCCAGCAGCGCAGTTGGCAGGGGGAACACCGGGGAGCTGTTTTTT
TRBV20-1	TRBD2	few	TRBJ2-1	CSGGGDYGWGEQFF	TGCAGTGGGGGCGGGGACTACGGTTGGGGTGAGCAGTTCTTC
TRBV18	-	-	TRBJ2-7	CASSPGTLPYEQYF	TGTGCCAGCTCACCCGGGACGTTGCCCTACGAGCAGTACTTC
TRBV28	-	-	TRBJ1-2	CASSSLTEAPGYTF	TGTGCCAGCAGTTCACTCACCGAGGCACCTGGCTACACCTTC
TRBV29-1	TRBD2	many	TRBJ2-5	CSVPTSGRGETQYF	TGCAGCGTCCCGACTAGCGGGAGGGGAGAGACCCAGTACTTC
TRBV10-1	TRBD2	-	TRBJ2-1	CASSEASSGRSEQFF	TGCGCCAGCAGTGAGGCATCTAGCGGGAGAAGTGAGCAGTTCTTC
TRBV5-1	TRBD2	few	TRBJ2-3	CASSSRLAGGITDTQYF	TGCGCCAGCAGCTCCCGACTAGCGGGAGGGATCACAGATACGCAGTATTTT
TRBV6-5	-	-	TRBJ2-3	CASKTSSDTQYF	TGTGCCAGCAAAACCAGTAGTGATACGCAGTATTTT
TRBV28	-	-	TRBJ2-7	CASTLLQGTYEQYF	TGTGCCAGCACCCTCTTACAGGGTACCTACGAGCAGTACTTC
TRBV10-3	TRBD1	many	TRBJ2-7	CAIRDRGGYEQYF	TGTGCCATCAGGGACAGGGGTGGCTACGAGCAGTACTTC
TRBV20-1	-	many	TRBJ2-1	CSARDRGRRSNEQFF	TGCAGTGCTAGAGATCGTGGGAGGCGGAGCAATGAGCAGTTCTTC
TRBV5-6	TRBD2	-	TRBJ2-7	CASSPPGLAGHEQYF	TGTGCCAGCAGCCCTCCGGGACTAGCGGGACACGAGCAGTACTTC
TRBV28	TRBD2	-	TRBJ2-7	CASSLGETTSGISYEQYF	TGTGCCAGCAGTTTAGGAGAAACGACTAGCGGTATCTCCTACGAGCAGTACTTC
TRBV6-2/TRBV6-3	TRBD1	-	TRBJ1-5	CASSPGDSSNQPQHF	TGTGCCAGCAGTCCCGGGGACAGTAGCAATCAGCCCCAGCATTTT